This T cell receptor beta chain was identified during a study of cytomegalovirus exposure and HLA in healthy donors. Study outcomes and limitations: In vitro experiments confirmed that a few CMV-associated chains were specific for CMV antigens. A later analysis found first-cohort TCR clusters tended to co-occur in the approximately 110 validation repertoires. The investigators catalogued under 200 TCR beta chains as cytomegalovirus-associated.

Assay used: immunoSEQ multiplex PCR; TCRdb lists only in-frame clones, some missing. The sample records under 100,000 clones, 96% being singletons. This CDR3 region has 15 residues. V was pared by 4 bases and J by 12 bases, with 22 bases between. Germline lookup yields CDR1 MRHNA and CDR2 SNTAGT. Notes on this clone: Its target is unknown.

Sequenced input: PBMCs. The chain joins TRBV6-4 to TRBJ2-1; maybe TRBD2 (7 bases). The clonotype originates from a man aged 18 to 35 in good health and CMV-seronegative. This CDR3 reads CASSAEGGVGPWQFF. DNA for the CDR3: TGTGCCAGCAGTGCCGAGGGGGGGGTGGGACCGTGGCAGTTCTTC.